A selection of T cell receptor beta chains follows, all from one sample in a study of OX40 agonist ivuxolimab in advanced cancers. Produced via immunoSEQ multiplex PCR; TCRdb's table is partial and in-frame only. The sample records around 95,000 clones, roughly 88% being singletons. This specimen consisted of CD4+ or CD8+ T cells sorted from blood, obtained in a trial of the OX40 agonist ivuxolimab. Source of these receptors: an adult with an advanced solid tumor such as melanoma, head and neck, liver or kidney cancer. Both conserved end residues are part of each CDR3. The order of the fields is clone size, D gene, J gene, V gene, CDR3 DNA, CDR3 protein. The D gene is left open where the match is weak. Rows may omit the clone size; those that give it use once, few, many or a size class.

>.|.|TRBJ1-4|TRBV7-2
TGTGCCAGCAGCCTAGGACAACAGAATGAAAAACTGTTTTTT
CASSLGQQNEKLFF
>once|TRBD2|TRBJ2-3|TRBV5-1
TGCGCCAGCAGCCTTAGCGGGAGCGCAGATACGCAGTATTTT
CASSLSGSADTQYF
>.|TRBD1|TRBJ2-1|TRBV6-1
TGTGCCAGCAGTGAATATGGGACAGGGGACAATGAGCAGTTCTTC
CASSEYGTGDNEQFF
>.|.|TRBJ1-6|TRBV11-3
TGTGCCAGCAGCTTAGGACACAGCAATTCACCCCTCCACTTT
CASSLGHSNSPLHF
>.|.|TRBJ1-5|TRBV28
TGTGCCAGCAGTTTGCGACTTAATAGCAATCAGCCCCAGCATTTT
CASSLRLNSNQPQHF
>.|.|TRBJ1-1|TRBV18
TGTGCCAGCTTGGGGCGGTTACGGCCTGGGTCCACTGAAGCTTTCTTT
CASLGRLRPGSTEAFF
>.|.|TRBJ2-5|TRBV2
TGTGCCAGCAACACCCTCCAAGAAACCCAGTACTTC
CASNTLQETQYF
>.|TRBD2|TRBJ2-1|TRBV4-1
TGCGCCAGCAGCCAGGTAGGGACTAGCGGGGGGAGCTCCTACAATGAGCAGTTCTTC
CASSQVGTSGGSSYNEQFF
>.|.|TRBJ2-7|TRBV5-4
TGTGCCAGCAGCCCCACAGAGGTTCTAACGTACGAGCAGTACTTC
CASSPTEVLTYEQYF
>.|TRBD2|TRBJ2-1|TRBV13
TGTGCCAGCGGCCTAGCGGGAAGGGGTGAGCAGTTCTTC
CASGLAGRGEQFF
>.|.|TRBJ2-7|TRBV9
TGTGCCAGCAGCGTAGATCCAGATACCTACGAGCAGTACTTC
CASSVDPDTYEQYF
>.|.|TRBJ1-2|TRBV2
TGTGCCAGCAGTGAAGCTGGGAGGTTGAATGGCTACACCTTC
CASSEAGRLNGYTF
>.|.|TRBJ2-1|TRBV5-1
TGCGCCAGCAGCTTCAGCGTCAGCTCCTACAATGAGCAGTTCTTC
CASSFSVSSYNEQFF
>.|TRBD1|TRBJ1-4|TRBV19
TGTGCCAGTAGTACGCAGGGGGCGTCTGAAAAACTGTTTTTT
CASSTQGASEKLFF
>.|TRBD2|TRBJ2-3|TRBV9
TGTGCCAGCAGCAGTTCAGGACTAGCCCTAGATACGCAGTATTTT
CASSSSGLALDTQYF
>.|.|TRBJ2-7|TRBV19
TGTGCCAGTAGTATAGGTCCGGGATACGAGCAGTACTTC
CASSIGPGYEQYF
>few|TRBD1|TRBJ1-2|TRBV30
TGTGCCTGCCGGGACAGCAACTATGGCTACACCTTC
CACRDSNYGYTF
>.|.|TRBJ2-2|TRBV27
TGTGCCAGCAGTTTATTGGGACCGATTAACACCGGGGAGCTGTTTTTT
CASSLLGPINTGELFF
>once|TRBD1|TRBJ2-3|TRBV5-1
TGCGCCAGCAGGCCGACAGGGTTTAGCACAGATACGCAGTATTTT
CASRPTGFSTDTQYF
>.|.|TRBJ1-1|TRBV9
TGTGCCAGCAGCGTATCCGGGACACAACCCGCTGAAGCTTTCTTT
CASSVSGTQPAEAFF
>.|.|TRBJ1-1|TRBV27
TGTGCCAGCAGTTTCCGGACCCCGATCCGAGTCACTGAAGCTTTCTTT
CASSFRTPIRVTEAFF
>.|TRBD2|TRBJ2-1|TRBV30
TGTGCCTGGAGTGGCCTAGCGGGAGGGAGCTCCTACAATGAGCAGTTCTTC
CAWSGLAGGSSYNEQFF
>.|.|TRBJ2-3|TRBV6-5
TGTGCCAGCAGTTACTCGATACCCGATACGCAGTATTTT
CASSYSIPDTQYF
>.|TRBD2|TRBJ2-3|TRBV7-9
TGTGCCAGCAGCCCTAGCGGGAGCACAGATACGCAGTATTTT
CASSPSGSTDTQYF
>few|.|TRBJ2-5|TRBV30
TGTGCCTGGAGTGTACTGGAGACCCAGTACTTC
CAWSVLETQYF
>.|TRBD1|TRBJ2-7|TRBV18
TGTGCCAGCTCTCGGACAGGGGGTCTCTACGAGCAGTACTTC
CASSRTGGLYEQYF
>once|.|TRBJ2-1|TRBV25-1
TGTGCCAGCAGGACAGGTTCTTACTACAATGAGCAGTTCTTC
CASRTGSYYNEQFF
>.|.|TRBJ2-5|TRBV18
TGTGCCAGCTCACCACCCGGGGGAGGTTCAGGGGCCCAGTACTTC
CASSPPGGGSGAQYF
>.|TRBD1|TRBJ2-7|TRBV10-3
TGTGCCATCAGCCCGGGGCAGGGGGCTGGCGAGCAGTACTTC
CAISPGQGAGEQYF
>.|TRBD1|TRBJ2-4|TRBV7-9
TGTGCCAGCAGCTTACGGGACAGGGCGGGAAACATTCAGTACTTC
CASSLRDRAGNIQYF
>.|TRBD1|TRBJ1-2|TRBV13
TGTGCCAGCAGCCCACAATTACGACAGGGGCGAGGCTACACCTTC
CASSPQLRQGRGYTF
>.|TRBD1|TRBJ1-1|TRBV2
TGTGCCAGCAGTGAGACTACAGGGGTTACTGAAGCTTTCTTT
CASSETTGVTEAFF
>.|.|TRBJ1-1|TRBV7-9
TGTGCCAGCAGCGAGGGCGGCGAAGCTTTCTTT
CASSEGGEAFF
>once|.|TRBJ1-4|TRBV5-1
TGCGCCAGCAGCTTGGAGGGTGACACCGAAAAACTGTTTTTT
CASSLEGDTEKLFF
>few|TRBD1|TRBJ1-2|TRBV5-4
TGTGCCAGCAGCACCGGACAGGGGGCCGACTATGGCTACACCTTC
CASSTGQGADYGYTF
>.|TRBD2|TRBJ2-2|TRBV28
TGTGCCAGCAGTGGACTAGCGGGAGTCACCGGGGAGCTGTTTTTT
CASSGLAGVTGELFF
>.|.|TRBJ1-4|TRBV6-4
TGTGCCAGCAGCGAACATCCAGACCCCCGCTTGTGGATTTTT
CASSEHPDPRLWIF
>.|.|TRBJ2-5|TRBV7-7
TGTGCCAGCAGCTTTCAGGAGGGGGAGGAGACCCAGTACTTC
CASSFQEGEETQYF
>.|.|TRBJ2-7|TRBV7-2
TGTGCCAGCAGCTTGACCTCCTACGAGCAGTACTTC
CASSLTSYEQYF
>.|.|TRBJ1-6|TRBV28
TGTGCCAGCAGTTTACCTCCCTCCATGAGTCCCCTCCACTTT
CASSLPPSMSPLHF
>.|.|TRBJ1-3|TRBV18
TGTGCCAGCTCACCACCCCAGGCTGGAAACACCATATATTTT
CASSPPQAGNTIYF
>.|TRBD2|TRBJ2-3|TRBV7-9
TGTGCCAGCAGCCCGACTAGCGGGGGGGGAGATACGCAGTATTTT
CASSPTSGGGDTQYF
>.|.|TRBJ2-5|TRBV4-3
TGCGCCAGCAGCCAAGGCAATGGGGAAGAGACCCAGTACTTC
CASSQGNGEETQYF
>.|.|TRBJ2-2|TRBV5-4
TGTGCCAGCAGCTTACGGGGGTCCGGAACCGGGGAGCTGTTTTTT
CASSLRGSGTGELFF
>.|.|TRBJ2-4|TRBV11-3
TGTGCCAGCATCAGAGGGGGGGACATTCAGTACTTC
CASIRGGDIQYF
>.|TRBD2|TRBJ2-1|TRBV29-1
TGCAGCGTCGAGCTCGGTCTAGCGGACAATGAGCAGTTCTTC
CSVELGLADNEQFF
>.|.|TRBJ2-3|TRBV29-1
TGCAGCGCAGGCGGAAGCACAGATACGCAGTATTTT
CSAGGSTDTQYF
>.|.|TRBJ1-1|TRBV7-9
TGTGCCAGCAGCTTAGGGGTCGGATCCGGGAACACTGAAGCTTTCTTT
CASSLGVGSGNTEAFF
>.|.|TRBJ1-2|TRBV19
TGTGCCAGTCCAGGATTCGCTTTCTATGGCTACACCTTC
CASPGFAFYGYTF
>once|.|TRBJ2-7|TRBV5-4
TGTGCCAGCAGCTCCGGGACCGGCTCCGGAAAGCAGTACTTC
CASSSGTGSGKQYF
>.|.|TRBJ2-3|TRBV6-5
TGTGCCAGCAGCATACAGTTAGCTAGCACAGATACGCAGTATTTT
CASSIQLASTDTQYF
>.|.|TRBJ1-5|TRBV7-2
TGTGCCAGCAGCTTAGTGGGAGACATTAGCAATCAGCCCCAGCATTTT
CASSLVGDISNQPQHF
>once|.|TRBJ1-4|TRBV4-3
TGCGCCAGCACGCAGGGACCAACAACTAATGAAAAACTGTTTTTT
CASTQGPTTNEKLFF
>.|.|TRBJ2-3|TRBV5-6
TGTGCCAGCAGCAGGACCACCACAGATACGCAGTATTTT
CASSRTTTDTQYF